This T cell receptor (beta chain) came from a study of beta chain features in type 1 diabetes. The sequenced template was cDNA made from the entire isolated RNA. The assay was immunoSEQ multiplex PCR, and TCRdb's table has in-frame clones only and misses some. Of roughly 150,000 clones in the sample, less than 9.5% were seen once. Per germline, CDR1 SGDLS and CDR2 YYNGEE. V lost 0 bases to trimming and J lost 8 bases, with 11 bases between them. CDR3 length: 14 residues. The source is a woman younger than 35 in good health. Sequenced material: central memory CD4+ T cells from blood. The V gene is TRBV9, the J gene TRBJ1-4; perhaps TRBD1 as D (6 bases). The CDR3 sequence is CASSVGGGDEKLFF. In nucleotides, the CDR3 is TGTGCCAGCAGCGTAGGGGGGGGCGACGAAAAACTGTTTTTT.